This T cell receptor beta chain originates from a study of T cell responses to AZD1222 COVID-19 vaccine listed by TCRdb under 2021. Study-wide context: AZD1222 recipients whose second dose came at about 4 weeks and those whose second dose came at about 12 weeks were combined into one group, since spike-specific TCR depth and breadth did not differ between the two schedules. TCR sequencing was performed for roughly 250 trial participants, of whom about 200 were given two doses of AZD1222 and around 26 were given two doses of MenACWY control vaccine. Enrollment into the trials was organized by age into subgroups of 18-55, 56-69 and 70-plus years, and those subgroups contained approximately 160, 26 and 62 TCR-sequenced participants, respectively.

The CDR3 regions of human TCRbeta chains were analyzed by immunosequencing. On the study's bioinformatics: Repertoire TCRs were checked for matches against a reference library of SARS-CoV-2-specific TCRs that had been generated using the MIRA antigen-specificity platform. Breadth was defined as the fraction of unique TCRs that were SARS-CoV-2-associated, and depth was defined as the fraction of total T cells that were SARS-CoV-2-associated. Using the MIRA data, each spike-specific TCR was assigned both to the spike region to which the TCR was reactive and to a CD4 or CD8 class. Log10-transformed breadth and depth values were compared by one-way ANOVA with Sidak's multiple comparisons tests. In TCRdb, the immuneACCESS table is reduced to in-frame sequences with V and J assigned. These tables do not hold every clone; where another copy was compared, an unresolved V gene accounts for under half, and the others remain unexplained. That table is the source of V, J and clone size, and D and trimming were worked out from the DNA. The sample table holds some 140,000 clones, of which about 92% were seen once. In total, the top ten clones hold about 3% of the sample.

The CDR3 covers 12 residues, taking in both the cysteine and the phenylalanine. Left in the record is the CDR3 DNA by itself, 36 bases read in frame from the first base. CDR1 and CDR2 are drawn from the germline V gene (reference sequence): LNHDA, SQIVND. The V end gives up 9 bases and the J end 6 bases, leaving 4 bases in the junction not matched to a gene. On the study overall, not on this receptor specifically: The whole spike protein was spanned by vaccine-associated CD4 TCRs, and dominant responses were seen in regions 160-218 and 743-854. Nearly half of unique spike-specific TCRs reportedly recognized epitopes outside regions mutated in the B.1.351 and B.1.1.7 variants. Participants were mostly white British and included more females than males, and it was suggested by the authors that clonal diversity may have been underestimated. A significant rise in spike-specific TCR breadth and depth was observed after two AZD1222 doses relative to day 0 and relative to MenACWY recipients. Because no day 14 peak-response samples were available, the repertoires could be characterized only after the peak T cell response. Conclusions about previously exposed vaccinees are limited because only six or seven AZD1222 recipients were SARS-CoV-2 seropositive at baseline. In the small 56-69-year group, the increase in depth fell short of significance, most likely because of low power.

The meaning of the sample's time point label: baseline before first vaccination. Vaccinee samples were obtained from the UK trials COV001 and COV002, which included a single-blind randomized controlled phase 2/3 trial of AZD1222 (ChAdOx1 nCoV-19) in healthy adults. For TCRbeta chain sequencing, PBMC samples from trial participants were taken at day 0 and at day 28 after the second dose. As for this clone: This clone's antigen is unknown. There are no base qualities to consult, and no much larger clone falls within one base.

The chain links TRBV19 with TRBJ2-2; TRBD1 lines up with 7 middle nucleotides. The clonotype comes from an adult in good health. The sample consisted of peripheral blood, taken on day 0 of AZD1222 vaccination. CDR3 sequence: CASRQGAGELFF. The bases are TGTGCCAGCAGACAGGGCGCCGGGGAGCTGTTTTTT.